This T cell receptor (beta chain) derives from a study of metastatic and nonmetastatic thyroid tumors. Looking at the study overall: Blood and tumor or nodule tissue repertoires from malignant and benign thyroid patients were compared.

TCRdb re-clonotyped the PCR reads via MiXCR. The sample holds around 4,500 clones; approximately 35% are singletons and the top ten take about 28%. Before thyroid surgery, none of the patients had received any treatment. With regard to this clone: Its antigen remains unidentified.

Whole-study results and caveats: As reported, TCR beta diversity in blood and tumor was significantly higher in malignant thyroid tumors than in benign nodules.

The germline V gene has CDR1 MRHNA and CDR2 SNTAGT. V shed 3 bases and J shed 2 bases, with 14 bases lying between them. This CDR3 is 15 amino acids long. The gene calls are TRBV6-4 and TRBJ2-7; possible D gene TRBD2, 6 bases. The clonotype originates from a male donor with papillary thyroid cancer or a benign thyroid nodule (not recorded which). Some clones in this sample may be carry-over from other donors' samples. Sequenced sample: adjacent normal tissue. This CDR3 reads CASSEGAGTPYEQYF. Written as DNA, the CDR3 is TGTGCCAGCAGTGAGGGTGCGGGAACACCCTACGAGCAGTACTTC.